The clone carrying this T cell receptor (beta chain) was seen ten or more times. The data originate from a study of response to subunit inactivated influenza vaccine. TCRdb re-derived calls from the RT-PCR reads in MiXCR, one entry per CDR3 protein. The table has under 950,000 distinct CDR3 sequences, around 20% seen once. This CDR3 has 15 residues. The V and J ends lost 2 bases and 0 bases respectively, with 10 bases between them. From germline, CDR1 is KGHDR and CDR2 SFDVKD. The sample in question was PBMCs from blood, obtained more than 4 days after vaccination. This sequence originates from a man aged 45-65 years who received an inactivated influenza vaccine. The chain has TRBV24-1 and TRBJ2-7, with D possibly matching TRBD1 (6 bases). Written as DNA, the CDR3 is TGTGCCACCAGTGATTCGTACAGGGCCTCCTACGAGCAGTACTTC. This translates into CATSDSYRASYEQYF.